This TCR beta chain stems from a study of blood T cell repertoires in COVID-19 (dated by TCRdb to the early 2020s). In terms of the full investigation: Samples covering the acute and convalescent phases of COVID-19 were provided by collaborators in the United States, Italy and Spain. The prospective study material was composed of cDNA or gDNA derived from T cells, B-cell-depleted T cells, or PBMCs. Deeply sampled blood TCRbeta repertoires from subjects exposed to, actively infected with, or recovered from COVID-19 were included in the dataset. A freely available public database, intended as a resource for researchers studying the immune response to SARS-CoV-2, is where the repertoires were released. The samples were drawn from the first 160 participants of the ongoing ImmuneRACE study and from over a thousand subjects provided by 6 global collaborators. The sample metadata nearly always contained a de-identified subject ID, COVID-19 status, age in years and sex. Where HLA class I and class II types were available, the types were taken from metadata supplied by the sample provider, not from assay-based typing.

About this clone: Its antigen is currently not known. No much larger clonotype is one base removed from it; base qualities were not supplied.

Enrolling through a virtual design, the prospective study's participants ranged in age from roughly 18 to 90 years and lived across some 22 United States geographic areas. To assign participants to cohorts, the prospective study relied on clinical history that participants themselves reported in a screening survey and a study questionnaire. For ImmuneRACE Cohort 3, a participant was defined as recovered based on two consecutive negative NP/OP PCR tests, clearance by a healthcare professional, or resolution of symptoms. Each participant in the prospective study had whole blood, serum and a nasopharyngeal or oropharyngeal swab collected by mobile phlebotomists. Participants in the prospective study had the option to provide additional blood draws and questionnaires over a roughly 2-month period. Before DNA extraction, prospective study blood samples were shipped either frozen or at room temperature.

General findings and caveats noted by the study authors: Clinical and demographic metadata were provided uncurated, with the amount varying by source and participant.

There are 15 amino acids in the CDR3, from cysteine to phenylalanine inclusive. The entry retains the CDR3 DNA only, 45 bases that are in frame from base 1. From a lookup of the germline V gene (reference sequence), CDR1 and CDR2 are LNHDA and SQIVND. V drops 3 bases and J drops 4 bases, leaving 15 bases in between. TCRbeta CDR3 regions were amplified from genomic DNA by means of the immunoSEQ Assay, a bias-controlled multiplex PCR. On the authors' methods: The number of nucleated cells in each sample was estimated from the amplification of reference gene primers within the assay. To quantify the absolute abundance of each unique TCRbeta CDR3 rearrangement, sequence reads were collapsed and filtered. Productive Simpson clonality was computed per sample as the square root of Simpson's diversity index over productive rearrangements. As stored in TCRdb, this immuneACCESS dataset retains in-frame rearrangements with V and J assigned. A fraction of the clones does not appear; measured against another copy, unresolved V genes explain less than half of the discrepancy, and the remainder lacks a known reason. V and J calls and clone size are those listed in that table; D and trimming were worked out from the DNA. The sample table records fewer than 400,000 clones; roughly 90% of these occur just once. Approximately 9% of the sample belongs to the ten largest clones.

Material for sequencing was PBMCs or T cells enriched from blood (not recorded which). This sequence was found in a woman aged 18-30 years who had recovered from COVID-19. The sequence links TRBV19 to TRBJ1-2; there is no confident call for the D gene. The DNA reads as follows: TGTGCCAGTAGTATTGTTGCAGGAACGACCTATGGCTACACCTTC. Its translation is CASSIVAGTTYGYTF. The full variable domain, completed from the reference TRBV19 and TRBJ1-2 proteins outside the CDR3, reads DGGITQSPKYLFRKEGQNVTLSCEQNLNHDAMYWYRQDPGQGLRLIYYSQIVNDFQKGDIAEGYSVSREKKESFPLTVTSAQKNPTAFYLCASSIVAGTTYGYTFGSGTRLTVV.